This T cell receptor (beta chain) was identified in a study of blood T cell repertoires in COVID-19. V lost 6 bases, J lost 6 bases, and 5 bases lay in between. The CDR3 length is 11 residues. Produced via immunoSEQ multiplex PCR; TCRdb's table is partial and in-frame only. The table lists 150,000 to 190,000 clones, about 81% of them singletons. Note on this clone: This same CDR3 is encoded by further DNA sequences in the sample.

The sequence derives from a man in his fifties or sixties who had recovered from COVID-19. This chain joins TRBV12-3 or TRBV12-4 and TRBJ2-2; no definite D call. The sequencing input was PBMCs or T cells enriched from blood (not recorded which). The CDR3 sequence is CASSPAGELFF. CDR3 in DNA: TGTGCCAGCAGCCCCGCCGGGGAGCTGTTTTTT.